This T cell receptor beta chain was identified in a study of long-term antiretroviral therapy in people with HIV. Version v3.0 of the immunoSEQ assay ran at survey level. Generated by immunoSEQ multiplex PCR, the TCRdb table keeps only in-frame clones and is missing some. Of 23,000 or so clones listed, around three quarters were seen once; the top ten hold 11%. With 8 bases clipped from V and 3 bases from J, the junction kept 3 bases outside the gene matches. Germline V gene sequence: CDR1 SGHTA, CDR2 FQGNSA. The CDR3 covers 12 residues. The V call is TRBV7-2, the J call TRBJ2-7; 8 positions agree with TRBD1. The sequencing used unsorted PBMCs, collected 2.1 years after starting antiretroviral therapy. This clonotype originated in a young man with HIV. The CDR3 DNA reads TGTGCCAGCGGTGGACAGGGCTACGAGCAGTACTTC. It translates to CASGGQGYEQYF.